The 18 T cell receptor beta chains in this list originate from one sample, sequenced in a study of radiotherapy plus CTLA-4 blockade in lung cancer. Data came from immunoSEQ multiplex PCR; TCRdb stores just in-frame clones and leaves some out. The table has under 110,000 clones, 85% to 90% seen once. The sequenced sample was peripheral blood, obtained from a patient treated with radiotherapy plus ipilimumab. These receptors were taken from a human donor with non-small cell lung cancer that progressed on radiotherapy plus ipilimumab. Some clones in this sample may be carry-over from other donors' samples.

V and J are TRBV7-9 and TRBJ2-7, with TRBD1 matching over 7 bases. V was pared by 6 bases and J by 6 bases, with 8 bases of the junction left unmatched. CDR3 length: 13 residues. CDR1 is SEHNR and CDR2 is FQNEAQ in the germline V gene (reference sequence). The CDR3 loop is CASSLDRLSEQYF. The CDR3 nucleotides are TGTGCCAGCAGTTTGGACAGGCTCTCCGAGCAGTACTTC.

The chain recombines TRBV9 with TRBJ1-3; D unresolved. Trimming removed 7 bases at V and 0 bases at J, with 11 bases between. The germline V gene has CDR1 SGDLS and CDR2 YYNGEE. This CDR3 comprises 14 residues. CDR3: CASSIGFSGNTIYF. The CDR3 DNA reads as TGTGCCAGCTCTATCGGGTTCTCTGGAAACACCATATATTTT.

This clone showed up just once. The same CDR3 is also encoded by other DNA sequences in this sample. The chain uses TRBV11-3 and TRBJ2-3; unclear D gene. Germline V gene data show CDR1 as SGHNT and CDR2 as YENEEA. The CDR3 is 11 residues long. V lost 1 base and J lost 6, with 2 bases in between. CDR3: CASSLGDTQYF. CDR3 sequence (DNA): TGTGCCAGCAGCTTAGGGGATACGCAGTATTTT.

The chain carries TRBV5-8 and TRBJ2-3; 7 bases align to TRBD1. CDR1 is SGHTS and CDR2 is YDEGEE in the germline V gene. V trimming: 2 bases; J trimming: 1 base; junction bases outside the gene matches: 1. The CDR3 is 14 residues long. The CDR3 sequence: CASSFGQGTDTQYF. The CDR3 DNA is TGTGCCAGCAGCTTCGGACAGGGCACAGATACGCAGTATTTT.

The chain employs TRBV5-1 and TRBJ2-5; D might be TRBD1 (6 bases). The V end was cut by 4 bases, the J end by 0 bases, with 13 bases between. Germline V gene lookup returns CDR1 SGHRS and CDR2 YFSETQ. This CDR3 has 15 amino acids. In DNA, the CDR3 is TGCGCCAGCAGCCTACAGGGACCGAACCAAGAGACCCAGTACTTC. It is translated as CASSLQGPNQETQYF.

The genes are TRBV6-5 and TRBJ2-3; D uncertain. This CDR3 is 15 amino acids long. With 0 bases removed from V and 6 bases from J, the gap between germline ends came to 13 bases. Germline V gives CDR1 MNHEY, CDR2 SVGAGI. As DNA, the CDR3 is TGTGCCAGCAGTTACTCGACGGTCCTAGGGGATACGCAGTATTTT. Encoded protein: CASSYSTVLGDTQYF.

The rearrangement links TRBV5-6 to TRBJ2-7; D gene unclear. Between the trimmed V and J ends, which lost 0 bases and 3 bases, there was a span of 4 bases. The CDR3 runs 12 residues. Germline loops: CDR1 SGHDT, CDR2 YYEEEE. The CDR3 nucleotides read TGTGCCAGCAGCTTGGCGTTCTACGAGCAGTACTTC. Translation gives CASSLAFYEQYF. Full variable domain (remainder filled in from reference TRBV5-6 and TRBJ2-7): DAGVTQSPTHLIKTRGQQVTLRCSPKSGHDTVSWYQQALGQGPQFIFQYYEEEERQRGNFPDRFSGHQFPNYSSELNVNALLLGDSALYLCASSLAFYEQYFGPGTRLTVT.

The chain combines TRBV6-5 with TRBJ2-7; D possibly matches TRBD1 or TRBD2 (5 bases each). Deletions cut 0 bases from V and 4 bases from J, with 7 bases between. In germline, CDR1 is MNHEY, CDR2 SVGAGI. This CDR3 is built from 13 residues. The CDR3 nucleotides are TGTGCCAGCAGTTACTCGGGGGAGTACGAGCAGTACTTC. Protein: CASSYSGEYEQYF.

J is TRBJ1-1 and V is TRBV28, with D unresolved. Germline V gene data show CDR1 as MDHEN and CDR2 as SYDVKM. Trimming pared 4 bases from V and 5 bases from J, leaving 23 bases between. The CDR3 has 17 residues. The CDR3: CASSSRLGSGKRTEAFF. CDR3 coding DNA: TGTGCCAGCAGTTCACGCCTCGGATCAGGAAAGAGGACTGAAGCTTTCTTT.

The chain combines TRBV30 with TRBJ2-1, with D possibly being TRBD1 or TRBD2 (6 bases each). CDR3 length equals 16 residues. Germline V gene lookup returns CDR1 GTSNPN and CDR2 SVGIG (reference sequence). V lost 1 base, J lost 5 bases, and 18 bases lay in between. The CDR3 loop is CAWSAPWGAGNNEQFF. For the CDR3, the DNA is TGTGCCTGGAGTGCCCCGTGGGGGGCCGGGAACAATGAGCAGTTCTTC.

The V gene is TRBV9, the J gene TRBJ2-5; 7 bases line up with TRBD1. J gave up 4 bases and V 0 bases, and 3 bases lay outside the gene matches. Per germline, CDR1 SGDLS and CDR2 YYNGEE. CDR3 length: 14 residues. The DNA of the CDR3 is TGTGCCAGCAGCGTAGCAGGGGGTGGAGAGACCCAGTACTTC. Its translation: CASSVAGGGETQYF.

As DNA, the CDR3 is TGCGCCAGCAGCTTGACAAGACCGGGTGCCAACGTCCTGACTTTC. Protein: CASSLTRPGANVLTF. The V gene is TRBV5-1, the J gene TRBJ2-6, with D unclear. V shed 1 base and J shed 7 bases, with 12 bases lying between them. This CDR3 has 15 residues. Germline V gene data show CDR1 as SGHRS and CDR2 as YFSETQ.

This clone was seen a handful of times. The chain recombines TRBV4-3 with TRBJ2-5; 8 positions agree with TRBD2. This CDR3 has 15 residues. Looked up from germline, CDR1 is LGHNA and CDR2 is YSLEER. V gave up 1 base and J gave up 5 bases; unmatched junction bases: 6. CDR3 amino acids: CASSQAGTRRETQYF. The CDR3 DNA reads TGCGCCAGCAGCCAAGCGGGGACTAGGAGGGAGACCCAGTACTTC.

This clone was observed a single time. The chain carries TRBV6-5 and TRBJ2-7; maybe TRBD1 (5 bases). CDR1 is MNHEY, CDR2 SVGAGI, per germline. This CDR3 has 13 amino acids. Trimming pared 3 bases from V and 0 bases from J, leaving 6 bases between. CDR3 coding DNA: TGTGCCAGCAGTTATGGGGCCTCCTACGAGCAGTACTTC. Protein: CASSYGASYEQYF.

In DNA, the CDR3 is TGTGCCAGTAGACTTCAGGGAATCGGGTTTGCCTCCGGGGAGCTGTTTTTT. It yields the protein CASRLQGIGFASGELFF. The genes are TRBV19 and TRBJ2-2; D possibly corresponds to TRBD1 (5 bases). There are 17 residues in the CDR3. The V gene's germline CDR1 is LNHDA and CDR2 SQIVND (reference sequence). Between the trimmed V and J ends, which lost 6 bases and 6 bases, there was a span of 23 bases.

The J gene is TRBJ2-3, the V gene TRBV9; D perhaps matches TRBD2 (5 bases). This CDR3 region has 17 residues. The V gene's germline CDR1 is SGDLS and CDR2 YYNGEE. Trimming removed 4 bases at V and 0 bases at J, with 18 bases between. Written as DNA, the CDR3 is TGTGCCAGCAGCCCTAGAGGAAGCGGCACTAGCACAGATACGCAGTATTTT. This codes for CASSPRGSGTSTDTQYF. Variable domain in full (rest from reference TRBV9 and TRBJ2-3): DSGVTQTPKHLITATGQRVTLRCSPRSGDLSVYWYQQSLDQGLQFLIQYYNGEERAKGNILERFSAQQFPDLHSELNLSSLELGDSALYFCASSPRGSGTSTDTQYFGPGTRLTVL.

The V and J genes are TRBV2 and TRBJ1-2; no definite D call. From germline, CDR1 is SNHLY and CDR2 FYNNEI. This CDR3 is 17 amino acids long. The V end was cut by 5 bases, the J end by 2 bases, with 21 bases between. CDR3 bases: TGTGCCAGCAGTCAATTTTTATTAATTATGGGGAACTATGGCTACACCTTC. This encodes CASSQFLLIMGNYGYTF.

The chain has TRBV19 and TRBJ1-1; possibly TRBD1 for D (5 bases). V gave up 7 bases and J gave up 3 bases, with 12 bases separating them. This CDR3 region has 13 residues. Germline V gene sequence: CDR1 LNHDA, CDR2 SQIVND (reference sequence). The CDR3 protein is CASTRRDYTEAFF. The CDR3 DNA reads TGTGCCAGTACCCGCCGGGACTACACTGAAGCTTTCTTT.